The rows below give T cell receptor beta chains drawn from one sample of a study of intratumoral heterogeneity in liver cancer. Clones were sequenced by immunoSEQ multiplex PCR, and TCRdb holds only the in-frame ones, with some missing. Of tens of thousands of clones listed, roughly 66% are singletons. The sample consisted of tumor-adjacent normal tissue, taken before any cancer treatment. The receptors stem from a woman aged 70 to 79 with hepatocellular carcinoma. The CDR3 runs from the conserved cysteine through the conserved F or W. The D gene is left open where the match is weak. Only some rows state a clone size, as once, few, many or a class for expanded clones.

CASSQTLASEQFF	TGTGCCAGCAGCCAGACACTAGCGAGCGAGCAGTTCTTC	.	TRBD2	TRBJ2-1	TRBV4-2
CASSQDSVYEQYF	TGTGCCAGCAGCCAAGATTCTGTTTACGAGCAGTACTTC	.	.	TRBJ2-7	TRBV14
CASKGSGRRETQYF	TGTGCCAGCAAAGGCAGCGGGAGACGAGAGACCCAGTACTTC	.	TRBD2	TRBJ2-5	TRBV27
CATSRGQVYGYTF	TGTGCCACCAGCAGAGGACAAGTCTATGGCTACACCTTC	.	.	TRBJ1-2	TRBV15
CASSVGSTGPSYNSPLHF	TGTGCCAGCAGCGTAGGGAGCACGGGGCCGTCCTATAATTCACCCCTCCACTTT	.	.	TRBJ1-6	TRBV9
CASSYSAFNYGYTF	TGTGCCAGCAGTTATTCAGCTTTTAACTATGGCTACACCTTC	once	.	TRBJ1-2	TRBV6-5
CATSSFHEQFF	TGTGCCACCAGCAGTTTCCATGAGCAGTTCTTC	once	.	TRBJ2-1	TRBV15
CASSGQGARSNSPLHF	TGTGCCAGCAGTGGACAGGGGGCGCGGAGTAATTCACCCCTCCACTTT	.	TRBD1	TRBJ1-6	TRBV6-1
CASSFPGNTGELFF	TGTGCCAGCAGCTTCCCGGGGAACACCGGGGAGCTGTTTTTT	.	.	TRBJ2-2	TRBV5-4
CASSHEAGQQTGYTF	TGTGCCAGCAGCCATGAAGCGGGACAGCAGACTGGCTACACCTTC	.	TRBD1	TRBJ1-2	TRBV4-2
CASSLQGRGGYTF	TGTGCCAGCAGTTTACAGGGGCGCGGTGGCTACACCTTC	.	.	TRBJ1-2	TRBV27
CASSLGRSSGILETQYF	TGTGCCAGCAGCTTAGGTCGGTCTAGCGGGATCCTGGAGACCCAGTACTTC	.	TRBD2	TRBJ2-5	TRBV7-2
CAIRAENSNQPQHF	TGTGCCATCAGGGCAGAAAATAGCAATCAGCCCCAGCATTTT	.	.	TRBJ1-5	TRBV10-3
CASRPGLAGHNEQFF	TGTGCCAGCAGACCGGGACTAGCGGGTCACAATGAGCAGTTCTTC	.	TRBD2	TRBJ2-1	TRBV5-4
CASKGGGIPFF	TGTGCCAGCAAGGGGGGGGGTATTCCGTTCTTC	.	.	TRBJ2-1	TRBV25-1
CASSINGVNYGYTF	TGTGCCAGCAGCATTAACGGGGTCAACTATGGCTACACCTTC	few	.	TRBJ1-2	TRBV7-2
CASSEVRQGIETQYF	TGTGCCAGCAGTGAAGTTCGGCAGGGTATAGAGACCCAGTACTTC	.	.	TRBJ2-5	TRBV2
CASSLLPSETQYF	TGCGCCAGCAGCTTGCTTCCGTCGGAGACCCAGTACTTC	.	.	TRBJ2-5	TRBV5-1
CASSVRRDPVYEQYF	TGTGCCAGCAGCGTCCGGAGGGACCCCGTGTACGAGCAGTACTTC	.	.	TRBJ2-7	TRBV7-2
CASSLGLNNEQFF	TGTGCCAGCAGCTTAGGACTAAACAATGAGCAGTTCTTC	.	.	TRBJ2-1	TRBV7-2
CASSLARLTGLYNEQFF	TGTGCCAGCAGCTTAGCCAGACTGACAGGGCTCTACAATGAGCAGTTCTTC	once	TRBD1	TRBJ2-1	TRBV7-9
CASSIIGDGYTF	TGTGCCAGTAGTATAATCGGCGACGGCTACACCTTC	few	.	TRBJ1-2	TRBV19
CATSRDRLTGAIPYEQYF	TGTGCCACCAGCAGAGATCGATTAACGGGAGCAATCCCCTACGAGCAGTACTTC	.	.	TRBJ2-7	TRBV15
CASSQRTGVPDTQYF	TGTGCCAGCAGCCAGCGGACAGGGGTCCCAGATACGCAGTATTTT	.	TRBD1	TRBJ2-3	TRBV27
CASSQDPGSYGYTF	TGCGCCAGCAGCCAAGACCCAGGGAGCTATGGCTACACCTTC	.	.	TRBJ1-2	TRBV4-1